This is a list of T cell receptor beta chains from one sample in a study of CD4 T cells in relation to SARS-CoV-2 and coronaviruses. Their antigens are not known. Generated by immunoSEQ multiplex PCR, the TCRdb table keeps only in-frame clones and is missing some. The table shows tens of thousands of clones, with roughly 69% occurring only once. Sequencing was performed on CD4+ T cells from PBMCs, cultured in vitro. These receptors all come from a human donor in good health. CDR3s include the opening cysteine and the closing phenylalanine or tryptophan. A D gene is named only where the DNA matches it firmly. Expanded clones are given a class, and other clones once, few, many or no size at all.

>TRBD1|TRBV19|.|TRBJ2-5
TGTGCCAGTAGTATCCAGGGGGCGGCAGAGACCCAGTACTTC
CASSIQGAAETQYF
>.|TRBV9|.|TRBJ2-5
TGTGCCAGCAGCGGAGGAGGGGGGACCCAGTACTTC
CASSGGGGTQYF
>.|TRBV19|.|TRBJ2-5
TGTGCCAGTAGTATAGAAGGTAGCGGTGATTACCAAGAGACCCAGTACTTC
CASSIEGSGDYQETQYF
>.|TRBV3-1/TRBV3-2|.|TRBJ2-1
TGTGCCAGCAGCTTGGGCGAGTGGGGCCAGAGCTCCTACAATGAGCAGTTCTTC
CASSLGEWGQSSYNEQFF
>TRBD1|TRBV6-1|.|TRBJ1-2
TGTGCCAGCAGTACTTACAGGGGAGGCTACACCTTC
CASSTYRGGYTF
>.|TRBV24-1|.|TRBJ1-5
TGTGCCACCAGCGAAGGGACAAGCAATCAGCCCCAGCATTTT
CATSEGTSNQPQHF
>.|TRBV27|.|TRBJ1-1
TGTGCCAGCAGTTTCCAGATGAACACTGAAGCTTTCTTT
CASSFQMNTEAFF
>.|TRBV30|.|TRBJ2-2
TGTGCCTGGAGTCTTTACATGTCCGGGGAGCTGTTTTTT
CAWSLYMSGELFF
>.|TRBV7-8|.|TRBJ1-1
TGTGCCAGCAGCCCCAGGGTATACACTGAAGCTTTCTTT
CASSPRVYTEAFF
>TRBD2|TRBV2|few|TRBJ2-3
TGTGCCAGCAGGCCGATCAAGGGGACTAGCGGGTCTACAGATACGCAGTATTTT
CASRPIKGTSGSTDTQYF
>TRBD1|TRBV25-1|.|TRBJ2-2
TGTGCCAGCAGTGAAACAGGGGTGGAAACCGGGGAGCTGTTTTTT
CASSETGVETGELFF
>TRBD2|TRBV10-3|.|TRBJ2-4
TGTGCCATCTCCACTAGCGGGCAGGCAAAAAACATTCAGTACTTC
CAISTSGQAKNIQYF
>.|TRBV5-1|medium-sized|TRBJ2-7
TGCGCCAGCAGCTTGAGGGGGGAGGGCCTTGGCGAGCAGTACTTC
CASSLRGEGLGEQYF
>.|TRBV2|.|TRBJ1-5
TGTGCCAGCAACGGGGCCAGGGGCATACAGCCCCAGCATTTT
CASNGARGIQPQHF
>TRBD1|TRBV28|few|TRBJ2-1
TGTGCCAGCTCCCGGGACAGGGCATACAATGAGCAGTTCTTC
CASSRDRAYNEQFF
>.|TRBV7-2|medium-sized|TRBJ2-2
TGTGCCAGCAGCCATTATTTAACGACCGGGGAGCTGTTTTTT
CASSHYLTTGELFF
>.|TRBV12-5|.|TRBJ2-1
TGTGCTAGTGGCTCAGGGGTCTCCTACAATGAGCAGTTCTTC
CASGSGVSYNEQFF
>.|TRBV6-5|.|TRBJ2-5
TGTGCCAGCAGCCCCATCGGCGATATCCAAGAGACCCAGTACTTC
CASSPIGDIQETQYF
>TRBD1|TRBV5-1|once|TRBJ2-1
TGCGCCAGCAGCTTGGGGGGGACAGGTCCGTACAATGAGCAGTTCTTC
CASSLGGTGPYNEQFF
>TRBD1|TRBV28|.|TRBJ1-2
TGTGCCAGCAGTTTATCAGGGGGCGGTGGCTACACCTTC
CASSLSGGGGYTF
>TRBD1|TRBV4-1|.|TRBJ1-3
TGCGCCAGCAGCTACCGACAGGGGGACACCATATATTTT
CASSYRQGDTIYF
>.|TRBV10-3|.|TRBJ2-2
TGTGCCATCAGGATCGGAGGGGGTGGCGGGGAGCTGTTTTTT
CAIRIGGGGGELFF
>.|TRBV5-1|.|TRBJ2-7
TGCGCCAGCAGCTTGTTTTTACGGTTGCAAGGGGTGGATGAGCAGTACTTC
CASSLFLRLQGVDEQYF
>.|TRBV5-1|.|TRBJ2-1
TGCGCCAGCAGCGAAGCCTCCGCCAATGAGCAGTTCTTC
CASSEASANEQFF
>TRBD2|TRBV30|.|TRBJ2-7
TGTGCCTGGAGTGGGACTAGCGGGTTTTACGAGCAGTACTTC
CAWSGTSGFYEQYF
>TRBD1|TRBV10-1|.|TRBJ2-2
TGCGCCAGCAGTAATTTACAGGGGGCTAGGTCCGGGGAGCTGTTTTTT
CASSNLQGARSGELFF
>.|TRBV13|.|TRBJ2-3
TGTGCCAGCATATTCCAGGGGAGCACAGATACGCAGTATTTT
CASIFQGSTDTQYF
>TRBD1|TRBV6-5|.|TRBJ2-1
TGTGCCAGCAGTCCTTGGACAGGGGGGGCGAGTGAGCAGTTCTTC
CASSPWTGGASEQFF
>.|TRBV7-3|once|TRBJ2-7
TGTGCCAGCAGCGGGGGTTCGGACTACGAGCAGTACTTC
CASSGGSDYEQYF
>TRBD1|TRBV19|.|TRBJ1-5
TGTGCCAGTAGTCGACAGGGAGGCAATCAGCCCCAGCATTTT
CASSRQGGNQPQHF
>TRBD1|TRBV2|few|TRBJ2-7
TGTGCCAGCACAAGGGGACAGGCCACTACCTACGAGCAGTACTTC
CASTRGQATTYEQYF